These 25 T cell receptor beta chains came from one sample sequenced in a study of response to subunit inactivated influenza vaccine. TCRdb processed the RT-PCR reads anew with MiXCR; each CDR3 protein has one entry. This sample has a few hundred thousand distinct CDR3 sequences, with around 15% found just once. Source: PBMCs from blood, taken 12 days after vaccination. These receptors were taken from a man aged 45 to 65 who received an inactivated influenza vaccine.

This clonotype was picked up one time. The chain combines TRBV18 with TRBJ2-7; D may be TRBD2 (6 bases). The CDR3 is made up of 15 amino acids. V was cut by 6 bases and J by 3 bases, with 18 bases left in between. From germline, CDR1 is KGHSH and CDR2 LQKENI. Here the CDR3 reads CASSPGGAEVYEQYF. Written as DNA, the CDR3 is TGTGCCAGCTCCCCCGGGGGTGCTGAAGTCTACGAGCAGTACTTC.

The J gene is TRBJ2-7, the V gene TRBV6-1, with D perhaps TRBD2 (6 bases). Trimming pared 2 bases from V and 6 bases from J, leaving 14 bases between. Germline-derived CDR1 and CDR2 are MNHNS and SASEGT. The CDR3 totals 14 residues. The CDR3 nucleotides are TGTGCCAGCAGTGAATTGCGGGCGCGGGGCGAGCAGTACTTC. Translating gives CASSELRARGEQYF.

This chain connects TRBV29-1 to TRBJ2-5; 11 bases fit TRBD1. CDR3 length: 13 residues. After removal of 7 bases from V and 1 base from J, the junction contained 2 bases not matched to a gene. The germline CDR1 and CDR2 sequences are SQVTM and ANQGSEA. In nucleotides, the CDR3 is TGCAGCGGGACAGGGGGCTCCCAAGAGACCCAGTACTTC. Protein: CSGTGGSQETQYF.

This clonotype was found a few times. The chain couples TRBV5-1 to TRBJ2-7; 12 bases are a match to TRBD2. CDR1 SGHRS and CDR2 YFSETQ come from the germline V gene. The V and J ends lost 0 bases and 0 bases, in that order; junction bases with no gene match: 7. This CDR3 contains 18 residues. CDR3 in amino acids: CASSLGWTSGTYSYEQYF. Written as DNA, the CDR3 is TGCGCCAGCAGCTTGGGTTGGACTAGCGGGACTTACTCCTACGAGCAGTACTTC.

This clonotype has only a few counts. V usage is TRBV12-3 or TRBV12-4 and J usage is TRBJ2-1; 11 bases are shared with TRBD2. This CDR3 region has 17 residues. V trimming: 1 base; J trimming: 9 bases; junction bases outside the gene matches: 11. The CDR3 coding sequence is TGTGCCAGCAGTTTAGGGGGCCTTAGCGGGAGGGCCCGTGAGCAGTTCTTC. Translating it yields CASSLGGLSGRAREQFF.

This clonotype was detected a few times. The CDR3 DNA follows: TGTGCCAGCACCGGTACGGGGCGAACCTACAATGAGCAGTTCTTC. It encodes CASTGTGRTYNEQFF. The chain is built from TRBV3-1 and TRBJ2-1, with D perhaps given as TRBD1 or TRBD2 (5 bases each). The CDR3 contains 15 residues. V was trimmed by 7 bases and J by 2 bases, leaving 15 bases between them. The germline V gene has CDR1 LGHDT and CDR2 YNNKEL (reference sequence).

The J gene is TRBJ1-1, the V gene TRBV5-1; tentative D call: TRBD1 (5 bases). Per germline, CDR1 SGHRS and CDR2 YFSETQ. The V end was cut by 1 base, the J end by 3 bases, with 13 bases between. The CDR3 consists of 15 residues. The CDR3 is CASSLTGLGDTEAFF. The CDR3 DNA sequence: TGCGCCAGCAGCTTGACAGGACTAGGGGACACTGAAGCTTTCTTT. Full variable domain (remainder filled in from reference TRBV5-1 and TRBJ1-1): KAGVTQTPRYLIKTRGQQVTLSCSPISGHRSVSWYQQTPGQGLQFLFEYFSETQRNKGNFPGRFSGRQFSNSRSEMNVSTLELGDSALYLCASSLTGLGDTEAFFGQGTRLTVV.

In its sample, this clonotype was seen a few times. The chain recombines TRBV5-4 with TRBJ2-3; TRBD2 agrees at 10 bases. The CDR3 loop spans 18 amino acids. Germline CDR1 is SGHNT and CDR2 is YYREEE (reference sequence). The V gene end was trimmed by 1 base and the J gene end by 3 bases; junction bases not matched to a gene: 11. CDR3 DNA sequence: TGTGCCAGCAGCTTGCCCGCTAGCGGGGGCATGGGGACAGATACGCAGTATTTT. Amino acids: CASSLPASGGMGTDTQYF.

The chain links TRBV5-1 to TRBJ2-7; D remains ambiguous. V shed 7 bases and J shed 6 bases, with 17 bases lying between them. The CDR3 sequence is 13 residues long. CDR1 is SGHRS and CDR2 is YFSETQ in the germline V gene. Written as DNA, the CDR3 is TGCGCCAGCGCGTTTTCAGGCAGTAGCGAGCAGTACTTC. Amino acid sequence: CASAFSGSSEQYF.

The chain has TRBV28 and TRBJ2-5, with 15 bases lining up with TRBD2. With V trimmed by 4 bases and J by 4 bases, 7 bases remained unmatched. The CDR3 runs 17 residues. Per germline, CDR1 MDHEN and CDR2 SYDVKM. In DNA, the CDR3 is TGTGCCAGCAGTTGGACTAGCGGGAGGGCCGGTATAGAGACCCAGTACTTC. Protein sequence: CASSWTSGRAGIETQYF. Supplemented by reference TRBV28 and TRBJ2-5, the full variable domain reads DVKVTQSSRYLVKRTGEKVFLECVQDMDHENMFWYRQDPGLGLRLIYFSYDVKMKEKGDIPEGYSVSREKKERFSLILESASTNQTSMYLCASSWTSGRAGIETQYFGPGTRLLVL.

The gene calls are TRBV11-2 and TRBJ2-5; TRBD1 matches at 9 bases. CDR3 size: 16 residues. CDR1 is SGHAT and CDR2 is FQNNGV in the germline V gene. Trimming at V came to 2 bases and at J to 5 bases, leaving 9 bases not matched to a gene. The CDR3 reads CASSLKGQGLWETQYF. The CDR3 region has the DNA TGTGCCAGCAGCTTAAAGGGACAGGGTTTATGGGAGACCCAGTACTTC.

This clonotype has just a few counts. The gene calls are TRBV25-1 and TRBJ2-5, with a possible D match to TRBD2 (5 bases). In germline, CDR1 is MGHDK, CDR2 SYGVNS. The V gene lost 2 bases and the J gene lost 1 base, with 11 bases spanning the gap. The CDR3 runs to 15 residues. CDR3 DNA: TGTGCCAGCAGTGAACAGCGGAGGATCCAAGAGACCCAGTACTTC. Amino acid sequence: CASSEQRRIQETQYF. The variable domain in full, with the rest retrieved from reference TRBV25-1 and TRBJ2-5, is EADIYQTPRYLVIGTGKKITLECSQTMGHDKMYWYQQDPGMELHLIHYSYGVNSTEKGDLSSESTVSRIRTEHFPLTLESARPSHTSQYLCASSEQRRIQETQYFGPGTRLLVL.

This clonotype was picked up a small number of times. The chain couples TRBV5-1 to TRBJ2-1; D remains ambiguous. V lost 0 bases and J lost 8, with 12 bases in between. The CDR3 extends over 14 amino acids. Germline CDR1 is SGHRS and CDR2 is YFSETQ. In DNA, the CDR3 is TGCGCCAGCAGCTTGGGCTGGATTACAGATGAGCAGTTCTTC. Protein product: CASSLGWITDEQFF. Full variable domain (outside the CDR3, taken from reference TRBV5-1 and TRBJ2-1): KAGVTQTPRYLIKTRGQQVTLSCSPISGHRSVSWYQQTPGQGLQFLFEYFSETQRNKGNFPGRFSGRQFSNSRSEMNVSTLELGDSALYLCASSLGWITDEQFFGPGTRLTVL.

This clonotype was seen a handful of times. The V gene is TRBV15, the J gene TRBJ2-5; D ambiguous. Per the germline V gene, CDR1 is LNHNV and CDR2 is YYDKDF (reference sequence). V lost 4 bases and J lost 2, with 17 bases in between. The CDR3 has 16 residues. The CDR3 DNA reads as TGTGCCACCAGCACCGTACGAGGCTGGGGACAAGAGACCCAGTACTTC. Translating it yields CATSTVRGWGQETQYF.

This clonotype was detected a few times. The DNA of the CDR3 is TGTGCCAGCAGCCGGGACAACGCGAACACCGGGGAGCTGTTTTTT. Protein: CASSRDNANTGELFF. The chain recombines TRBV3-1 with TRBJ2-2; D perhaps matches TRBD1 (6 bases). The CDR3 runs 15 residues. Germline CDR1 is LGHDT and CDR2 is YNNKEL (reference sequence). Trimming took 4 bases from V and 0 from J, leaving 9 bases between them.

The chain uses TRBV6-1 and TRBJ1-5; weak D call: TRBD1 (6 bases). The CDR3 totals 15 residues. Trimming removed 7 bases at V and 2 bases at J, with 15 bases between. Germline-derived CDR1 and CDR2 are MNHNS and SASEGT. CDR3 loop: CASIQGQRGNQPQHF. The CDR3 DNA reads as TGTGCCAGCATCCAGGGACAACGGGGCAATCAGCCCCAGCATTTT.

The genes are TRBV21-1 and TRBJ2-7; TRBD2 reflects the table's D call only, with no check against the DNA. TRBV21-1 is a known pseudogene. This CDR3 is 15 amino acids long. CDR3 in DNA: TGTGCCAGCAGCAGAAGGACTAGCCTTTCCTACGAGCAGTACTTC. Protein sequence: CASSRRTSLSYEQYF.

The chain carries TRBV20-1 and TRBJ1-3; no clear D gene. Germline CDR1 and CDR2: DFQATT and SNEGSKA (reference sequence). The length of the CDR3 is 13 residues. V was trimmed by 3 bases and J by 2 bases, leaving 8 bases between them. In nucleotides, the CDR3 is TGCAGTGCTAGGTCAATCGCTGGAAACACCATATATTTT. This codes for CSARSIAGNTIYF.

This chain joins TRBV12-3 or TRBV12-4 and TRBJ1-1; D perhaps matches TRBD1 (6 bases). The CDR3 is 15 residues long. V dropped 6 bases and J dropped 7 bases, with 21 bases sitting between them. In DNA form, the CDR3 reads TGTGCCAGCAGAAACCGTAGGGGGGGCGGGAGTGAAGCTTTCTTT. Translation gives CASRNRRGGGSEAFF.

This clonotype appeared a few times. The rearrangement links TRBV20-1 to TRBJ2-1, with 9 bases identical to TRBD1. V lost 2 bases and J lost 9; bases outside the gene matches: 5. Germline loops: CDR1 DFQATT, CDR2 SNEGSKA (reference sequence). The length of the CDR3 is 13 residues. The CDR3 sequence is CSARTGGIGEQFF. The CDR3 DNA sequence: TGCAGTGCTAGAACAGGGGGCATTGGTGAGCAGTTCTTC.

In this sample, this clonotype turned up many times. The chain links TRBV6-2 or TRBV6-3 to TRBJ2-7; D might be TRBD1 (6 bases). The V gene's germline CDR1 is MNHEY and CDR2 SVGEGT. V lost 6 bases, J lost 6 bases, and 9 bases lay in between. This CDR3 is built from 11 residues. CDR3: CASRARGEQYF. CDR3 in DNA: TGTGCCAGCAGAGCCAGGGGCGAGCAGTACTTC.

This clonotype has at least ten counts. The V and J genes are TRBV4-3 and TRBJ2-7; 7 bases agree with TRBD1. Trimming took 4 bases from V and 3 from J; bases not matched to a gene: 6. This CDR3 comprises 14 residues. From germline, CDR1 is LGHNA and CDR2 YSLEER. CDR3 bases: TGCGCCAGCAGCCGAGATCCAGGGGGCTACGAGCAGTACTTC. Translating it yields CASSRDPGGYEQYF.

This clonotype was seen a handful of times. CDR3 sequence: CASSLVWSSGNTDTQYF. In nucleotides, the CDR3 is TGTGCCAGCAGCTTAGTCTGGTCTAGCGGAAACACAGATACGCAGTATTTT. The chain employs TRBV7-2 and TRBJ2-3; 7 bases agree with TRBD2. Germline-derived CDR1 and CDR2 are SGHTA and FQGNSA. The CDR3 totals 17 residues. J was trimmed by 2 bases and V by 1 base; bases with no gene match: 9.

V usage is TRBV2 and J usage is TRBJ1-1; D possibly corresponds to TRBD1 (5 bases). This CDR3 region has 14 residues. Deletions cut 6 bases from V and 4 bases from J, with 15 bases between. CDR1 SNHLY and CDR2 FYNNEI come from the germline V gene. The CDR3 nucleotides read TGTGCCAGCAGCCGGTCGGTGGGGGGCACTGAAGCTTTCTTT. It codes for CASSRSVGGTEAFF. Complete variable domain (other parts from reference TRBV2 and TRBJ1-1): EPEVTQTPSHQVTQMGQEVILRCVPISNHLYFYWYRQILGQKVEFLVSFYNNEISEKSEIFDDQFSVERPDGSNFTLKIRSTKLEDSAMYFCASSRSVGGTEAFFGQGTRLTVV.

The chain uses TRBV6-2 or TRBV6-3 and TRBJ2-2; 10 bases map to TRBD1. Losses at the gene ends were 2 bases for V and 5 bases for J; bases not matched to a gene: 14. The CDR3 length is 19 residues. Germline-derived CDR1 and CDR2 are MNHEY and SVGEGT. The CDR3 here is CASSYLPTGGYLRTGELFF. The CDR3 nucleotides read TGTGCCAGCAGTTACCTCCCGACAGGGGGCTACCTGAGAACCGGGGAGCTGTTTTTT.